The rows below give T cell receptor beta chains drawn from one sample of a study of human versus mouse CDR3 diversity and MHC coevolution. Clones were sequenced by immunoSEQ multiplex PCR, and TCRdb holds only the in-frame ones, with some missing. The data contain fewer than 100,000 clones, over 85% of them singletons. Material for sequencing was naive CD4+ T cells from blood. Every receptor here comes from a person between 25 and 75 years old in good health. CDR3s include the opening cysteine and the closing phenylalanine or tryptophan. D genes are given only for firm matches. Expanded clones are given a class, and other clones once, few, many or no size at all.

j_call d_call clone_size v_call cdr3_nt cdr3_aa
TRBJ1-2 TRBD1 . TRBV18 TGTGCCAGCTCACCATCGGACAGGGGAGATGGCTACACCTTC CASSPSDRGDGYTF
TRBJ2-7 TRBD2 once TRBV6-6 TGTGCCAGCAGCCAACCGGGACTAGGAGTCGAGCAGTACTTC CASSQPGLGVEQYF
TRBJ2-1 . . TRBV6-4 TGTGCCAGCAGTGACCAGGGAAGTGAGCAGTTCTTC CASSDQGSEQFF
TRBJ2-1 . . TRBV5-6 TGTGCCAGCAGCCTCAGTGGGGGCAGCTCCTACAATGAGCAGTTCTTC CASSLSGGSSYNEQFF
TRBJ1-1 TRBD1 . TRBV5-1 TGCGCCAGCAGCTTGGGGGGACAGGTTCCCACTGAAGCTTTCTTT CASSLGGQVPTEAFF
TRBJ2-5 TRBD1 . TRBV11-2 TGTGCCAGCAGCTTAGAGAGGGGACAGCAAGAGACCCAGTACTTC CASSLERGQQETQYF
TRBJ2-6 TRBD1 . TRBV27 TGTGCCAGCAGTGCCCGACAGGGGACTGGGGCCAACGTCCTGACTTTC CASSARQGTGANVLTF
TRBJ2-3 TRBD1 . TRBV29-1 TGCAGCGTATCCCTCAACGACAGGGGCACAGATACGCAGTATTTT CSVSLNDRGTDTQYF
TRBJ1-1 . . TRBV6-5 TGTGCCAGCAGCGAGGTGGGAGGGAGTGCCCCTGAAGCTTTCTTT CASSEVGGSAPEAFF
TRBJ2-1 . . TRBV19 TGTGCCAGTAGTATAGTTGGCGGCCCCTACAATGAGCAGTTCTTC CASSIVGGPYNEQFF
TRBJ1-5 . . TRBV18 TGTGCCAGCTCACCAGGCAGGGATCAGCCCCAGCATTTT CASSPGRDQPQHF
TRBJ1-1 . . TRBV20-1 TGCAGTGCTAGACGGACTGAAGCTTTCTTT CSARRTEAFF
TRBJ2-5 . . TRBV5-1 TGCGCCAGCAGCTTGGGACAGTTTAGGCCAGAGACCCAGTACTTC CASSLGQFRPETQYF
TRBJ2-5 . . TRBV4-1 TGCGCCAGCAGCCAAGATTGGGCACATGGAACGGAGACCCAGTACTTC CASSQDWAHGTETQYF
TRBJ1-1 . . TRBV7-3 TGTGCCAGCAGCCTCAGAACGACTGAAGCTTTCTTT CASSLRTTEAFF
TRBJ1-1 . . TRBV18 TGTGCCAGCTCAAACGAACAGGGGAACACTGAAGCTTTCTTT CASSNEQGNTEAFF
TRBJ1-5 . . TRBV9 TGTGCCAGCAGCCCTGTTGCAGGGTTCAATCAGCCCCAGCATTTT CASSPVAGFNQPQHF
TRBJ2-3 TRBD2 once TRBV5-4 TGTGCCAGCAGCTTGGCTAGCGGGGGGGGAGATACGCAGTATTTT CASSLASGGGDTQYF